This TCR beta chain was profiled in a study of cytomegalovirus exposure and HLA in healthy donors (dated by TCRdb to 2016 to 2017). At the level of the whole study: According to a later analysis, the 120 or so validation repertoires were produced on the same platform as the 600 to 850 repertoires of the first cohort. The study aimed to test whether cataloging public T cell receptors could reveal signatures of past pathogen exposure. To predict cytomegalovirus infection status, the study brought together high-throughput TCR immunosequencing, statistical association of individual TCRs with disease status, and machine learning. In addition to the first cohort of several hundred subjects, a separate validation cohort of 100 to 150 different subjects was used. General conclusions and limits of the study: A few of the identified cytomegalovirus-associated TCR beta chains were confirmed in vitro to be specific for cytomegalovirus antigens. A later analysis had no HLA typing for the validation cohort, so co-occurrence there was scored across all 120 repertoires. The classifier was reported to diagnose cytomegalovirus status with high specificity and sensitivity in both the original and validation cohorts. Most TCR sequences were seen in very few donors, while some public TCRs were found in many individuals. In the study, about 150 TCR beta chains were listed as associated with cytomegalovirus. According to the authors, the approach could potentially be generalized to other disease states and immunological phenotypes. Subsequent analysis determined that TCRs grouped into clusters in the first cohort also showed a tendency toward co-occurrence across the roughly 110 validation repertoires, and 85% to 95% of cluster scores exceeded 0.

To note about this clone: The target of this receptor is not known. No qualities accompany the bases; no much larger clone lies one base away.

Donors formed part of the validation cohort, which comprised over a hundred subjects and was distinct from the first cohort of 550 to 850 subjects. V lost 10 bases and J lost 5 bases, and the count of bases not matched to a germline gene is 10. The germline V gene provides CDR1 MDHEN and CDR2 SYDVKM. The CDR3 contains 14 residues, cysteine and phenylalanine counted. CDR3 DNA only is kept here, 42 bases in frame from base 1. Libraries were constructed by the immunoSEQ multiplex PCR assay. As for the authors' bioinformatics: A statistical classification framework was built for diagnosing cytomegalovirus status from the catalog of TCR beta chain sequences. This immuneACCESS table, as held by TCRdb, lists in-frame sequences with V and J called but not all clones. Of the missing ones, under half trace to an unresolved V gene in checked studies; the others have no known cause. V, J and clone size were drawn from that table, and D and trimming were deduced from the DNA. This sample has tens of thousands of clones in its table, and over 85% of those were observed once. The top ten constitute 1.1% of the sample.

The sequence joins TRBV28 to TRBJ2-1; TRBD2 lines up with 8 middle nucleotides. What was sequenced was PBMCs. The origin of this receptor is a man between 18 and 29 years old in good health and CMV-seronegative. The CDR3 protein: CAILRGTRDNEQFF. The nucleotides are TGTGCCATCCTAAGGGGGACTAGGGACAATGAGCAGTTCTTC.